This T cell receptor beta chain is from a study of blood T cell repertoires in COVID-19. Germline V CDR1 and CDR2: MNHEY, SVGAGI. Trimming removed 6 bases from V and 3 bases from J, with 14 bases in between. The CDR3 spans 15 residues. The protocol was immunoSEQ multiplex PCR, while the TCRdb copy is restricted to in-frame clones and leaves out a portion. This table has about 210,000 clones, 89% appearing once. This TCR derives from a woman aged 40 to 50 with acute or convalescent COVID-19. This chain uses TRBV6-5 with TRBJ2-2; tentatively, D is TRBD1 (6 bases). The sequenced sample was peripheral blood. CDR3 sequence: CASSQGQGYTGELFF. The CDR3 nucleotides are TGTGCCAGCAGCCAAGGGCAGGGGTACACCGGGGAGCTGTTTTTT.